This T cell receptor (beta chain) was found in a study of T-cell memory formation after mild COVID-19. Whole-study findings and limits: Contracting clones localized mainly to CM and EM when CD4+ and mainly to EMRA when CD8+.

This clonotype was seen a few times. The antigen is not known. TCRdb reprocessed the 5' RACE reads with MiXCR, giving one entry per CDR3 protein. The data show 300,000 to 350,000 distinct CDR3 sequences, roughly 13% seen once. Trimming pared 4 bases from V and 0 bases from J, leaving 14 bases between. CDR3 length: 16 residues. CDR1 is SGDLS, CDR2 YYNGEE, per germline. The receptor comes from a man aged 18 to 29 who had mild COVID-19 (a few samples of this study predate the infection). Cell type and time point are not known. The chain uses TRBV9 and TRBJ2-4; D is uncertain. The sequenced sample consisted of PBMCs or a T cell subset sorted from them (not recorded which). CDR3 nucleotides: TGTGCCAGCAGCCCCGAGAGATCAGCAGCCAAAAACATTCAGTACTTC. Translation gives CASSPERSAAKNIQYF.